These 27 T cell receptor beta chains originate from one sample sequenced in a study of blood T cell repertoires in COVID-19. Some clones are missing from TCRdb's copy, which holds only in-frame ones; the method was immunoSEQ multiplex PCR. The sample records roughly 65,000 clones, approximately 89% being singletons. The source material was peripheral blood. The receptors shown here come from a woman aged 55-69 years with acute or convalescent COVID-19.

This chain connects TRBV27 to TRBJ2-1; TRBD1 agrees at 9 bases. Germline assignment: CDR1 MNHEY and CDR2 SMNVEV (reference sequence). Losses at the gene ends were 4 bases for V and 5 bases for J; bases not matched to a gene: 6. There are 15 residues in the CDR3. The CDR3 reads CASSWGTGINNEQFF. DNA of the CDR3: TGTGCCAGCAGTTGGGGGACAGGGATCAACAATGAGCAGTTCTTC.

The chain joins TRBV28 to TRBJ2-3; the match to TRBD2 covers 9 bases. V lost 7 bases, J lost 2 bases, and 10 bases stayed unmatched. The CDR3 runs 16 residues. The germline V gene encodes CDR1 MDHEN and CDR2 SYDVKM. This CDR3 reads CASIYSGGSPTDTQYF. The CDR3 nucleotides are TGTGCCAGCATTTATAGCGGGGGCTCTCCCACAGATACGCAGTATTTT.

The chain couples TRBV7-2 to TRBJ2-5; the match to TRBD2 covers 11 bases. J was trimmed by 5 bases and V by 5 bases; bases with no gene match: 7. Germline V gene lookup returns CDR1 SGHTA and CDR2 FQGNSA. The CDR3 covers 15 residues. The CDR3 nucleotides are TGTGCCAGCAGCCCCGGGACTAGCGGTTGGGAGACCCAGTACTTC. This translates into CASSPGTSGWETQYF.

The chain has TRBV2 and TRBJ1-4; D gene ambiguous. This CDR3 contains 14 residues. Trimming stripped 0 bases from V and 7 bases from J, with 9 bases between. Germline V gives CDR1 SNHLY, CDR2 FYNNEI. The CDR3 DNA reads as TGTGCCAGCAGTGAAGCCGGGGTGGGTGAAAAACTGTTTTTT. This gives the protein CASSEAGVGEKLFF.

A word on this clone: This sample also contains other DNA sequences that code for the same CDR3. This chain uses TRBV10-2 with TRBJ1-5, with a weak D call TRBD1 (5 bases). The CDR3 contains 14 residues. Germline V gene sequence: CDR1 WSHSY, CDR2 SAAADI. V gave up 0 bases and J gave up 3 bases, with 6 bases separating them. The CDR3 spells CASSESGVNQPQHF. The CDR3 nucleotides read TGCGCCAGCAGTGAGTCAGGGGTCAATCAGCCCCAGCATTTT.

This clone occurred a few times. CDR3 sequence: CASSLYSLRGRTGSYEQYF. The CDR3 DNA reads as TGTGCCAGCAGCTTATACTCTTTGCGAGGTAGGACAGGGTCCTACGAGCAGTACTTC. V usage is TRBV7-8 and J usage is TRBJ2-7, with TRBD1 matching 8 bases. Trimming took 2 bases from V and 1 from J; bases not matched to a gene: 16. The CDR3 loop spans 19 amino acids. Germline V gene sequence: CDR1 SGHVS, CDR2 FQNEAQ.

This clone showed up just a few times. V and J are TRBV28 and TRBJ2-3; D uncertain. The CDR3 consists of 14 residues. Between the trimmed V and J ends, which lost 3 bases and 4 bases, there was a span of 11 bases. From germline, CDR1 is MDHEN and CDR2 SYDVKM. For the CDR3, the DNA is TGTGCCAGCAGTTTCCCCGGTGTTCCAGATACGCAGTATTTT. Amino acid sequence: CASSFPGVPDTQYF.

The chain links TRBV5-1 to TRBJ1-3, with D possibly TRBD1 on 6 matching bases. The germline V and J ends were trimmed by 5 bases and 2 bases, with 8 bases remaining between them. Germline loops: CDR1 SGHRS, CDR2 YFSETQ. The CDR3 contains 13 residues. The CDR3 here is CASRTGTGNTIYF. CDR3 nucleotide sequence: TGCGCCAGCAGGACAGGCACTGGAAACACCATATATTTT.

CDR3 loop: CASSLVGSGGGSKDTQYF. Here the CDR3 DNA reads TGTGCCAGCAGCTTAGTCGGCTCTGGCGGGGGCTCCAAAGATACGCAGTATTTT. This rearrangement joins TRBV7-2 to TRBJ2-3, with D perhaps matching TRBD2 (7 bases). Germline V gene lookup returns CDR1 SGHTA and CDR2 FQGNSA. This CDR3 is 18 amino acids long. V lost 1 base and J 5 bases, leaving 22 bases between the germline ends.

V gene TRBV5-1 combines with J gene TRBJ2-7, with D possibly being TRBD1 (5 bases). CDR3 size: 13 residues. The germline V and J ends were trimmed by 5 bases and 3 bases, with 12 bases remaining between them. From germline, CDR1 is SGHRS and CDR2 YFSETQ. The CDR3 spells CASRQDRFYEQYF. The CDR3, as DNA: TGCGCCAGCAGACAGGACCGATTCTACGAGCAGTACTTC.

The chain's CDR3 is CSVALGLSYEQYF. CDR3 DNA sequence: TGCAGCGTCGCCCTGGGACTAAGCTACGAGCAGTACTTC. J is TRBJ2-7 and V is TRBV29-1, with 7 positions matching TRBD2. The CDR3 length is 13 residues. With V trimmed by 6 bases and J by 3 bases, 8 bases remained unmatched. CDR1 is SQVTM and CDR2 is ANQGSEA in the germline V gene.

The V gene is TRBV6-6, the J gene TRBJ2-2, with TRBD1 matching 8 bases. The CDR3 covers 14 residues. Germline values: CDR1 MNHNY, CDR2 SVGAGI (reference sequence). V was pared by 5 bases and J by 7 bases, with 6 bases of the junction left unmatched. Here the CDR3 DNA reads TGTGCCAGCAGTGACAGGGGTAGTGACGGGGAGCTGTTTTTT. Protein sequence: CASSDRGSDGELFF.

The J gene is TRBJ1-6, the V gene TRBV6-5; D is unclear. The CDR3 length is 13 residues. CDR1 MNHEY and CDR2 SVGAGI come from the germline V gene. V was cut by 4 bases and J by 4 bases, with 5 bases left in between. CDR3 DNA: TGTGCCAGCAGTTCGGGATATAATTCACCCCTCCACTTT. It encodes CASSSGYNSPLHF.

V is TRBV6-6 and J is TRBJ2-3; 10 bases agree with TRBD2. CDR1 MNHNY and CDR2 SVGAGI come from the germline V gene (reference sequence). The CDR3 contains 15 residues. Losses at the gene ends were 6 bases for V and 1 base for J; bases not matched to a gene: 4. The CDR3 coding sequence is TGTGCCAGCAGCCTCGGACTAGCGGGCACAGATACGCAGTATTTT. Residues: CASSLGLAGTDTQYF.

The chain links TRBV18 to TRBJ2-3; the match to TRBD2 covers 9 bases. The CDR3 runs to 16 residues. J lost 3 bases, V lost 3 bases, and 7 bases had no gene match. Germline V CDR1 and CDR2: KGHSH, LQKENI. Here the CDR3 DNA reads TGTGCCAGCTCACCTAGGCGGGGGGGCACGACAGATACGCAGTATTTT. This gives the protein CASSPRRGGTTDTQYF.

CDR3 in DNA: TGTGCCAGCAGTGACGACCACCACCGGGTCTCCCGACATCAGCCCCAGCATTTT. Its translation is CASSDDHHRVSRHQPQHF. This chain links TRBV6-1 with TRBJ1-5; the D is unclear. V was pared by 3 bases and J by 5 bases, with 23 bases between. This CDR3 has 18 residues. The germline gives CDR1 MNHNS, CDR2 SASEGT.

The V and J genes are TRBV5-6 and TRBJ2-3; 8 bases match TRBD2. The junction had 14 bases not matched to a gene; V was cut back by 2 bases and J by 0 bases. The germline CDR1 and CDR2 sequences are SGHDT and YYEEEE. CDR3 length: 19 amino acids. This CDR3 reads CASSFVWAGGDTSTDTQYF. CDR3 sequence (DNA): TGTGCCAGCAGCTTCGTTTGGGCGGGGGGCGATACTAGCACAGATACGCAGTATTTT.

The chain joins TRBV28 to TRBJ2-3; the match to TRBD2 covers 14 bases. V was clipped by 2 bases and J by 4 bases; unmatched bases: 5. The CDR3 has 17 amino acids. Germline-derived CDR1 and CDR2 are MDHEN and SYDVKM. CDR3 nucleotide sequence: TGTGCCAGCAGTTTACCCGTGACTAGCGGGGGGGCAGATACGCAGTATTTT. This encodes CASSLPVTSGGADTQYF. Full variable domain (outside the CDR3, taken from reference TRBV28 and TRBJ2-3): DVKVTQSSRYLVKRTGEKVFLECVQDMDHENMFWYRQDPGLGLRLIYFSYDVKMKEKGDIPEGYSVSREKKERFSLILESASTNQTSMYLCASSLPVTSGGADTQYFGPGTRLTVL.

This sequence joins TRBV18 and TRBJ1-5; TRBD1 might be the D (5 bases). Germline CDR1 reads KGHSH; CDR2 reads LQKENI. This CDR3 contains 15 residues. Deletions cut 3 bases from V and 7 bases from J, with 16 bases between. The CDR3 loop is CASSPSGGVLQPQHF. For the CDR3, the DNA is TGTGCCAGCTCACCTTCGGGGGGGGTACTGCAGCCCCAGCATTTT.

The CDR3 loop is CASSAVGGLQPQHF. The CDR3 DNA follows: TGCGCCAGCAGTGCGGTCGGGGGGCTTCAGCCCCAGCATTTT. The chain carries TRBV10-2 and TRBJ1-5, with D possibly being TRBD1 (6 bases). Trimming removed 4 bases from V and 6 bases from J, with 13 bases in between. Germline CDR1 is WSHSY and CDR2 is SAAADI. This CDR3 has 14 amino acids.

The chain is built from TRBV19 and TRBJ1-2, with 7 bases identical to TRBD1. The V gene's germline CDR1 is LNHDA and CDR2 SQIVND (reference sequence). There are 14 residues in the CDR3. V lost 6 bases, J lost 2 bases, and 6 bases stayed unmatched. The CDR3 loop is CASRPLTGNYGYTF. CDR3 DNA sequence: TGTGCCAGTAGACCCCTGACAGGGAACTATGGCTACACCTTC.

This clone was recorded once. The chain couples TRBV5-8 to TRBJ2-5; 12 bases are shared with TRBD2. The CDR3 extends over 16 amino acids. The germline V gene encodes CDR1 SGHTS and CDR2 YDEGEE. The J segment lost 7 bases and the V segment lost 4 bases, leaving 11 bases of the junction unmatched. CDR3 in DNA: TGTGCCAGCAGCGCCGGACTAGCGGGGAGTTTATTGACCCAGTACTTC. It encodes CASSAGLAGSLLTQYF.

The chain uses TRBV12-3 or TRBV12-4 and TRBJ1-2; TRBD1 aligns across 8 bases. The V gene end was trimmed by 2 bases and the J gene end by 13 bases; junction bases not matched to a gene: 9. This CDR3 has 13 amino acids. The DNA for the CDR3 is TGTGCCAGCAGTTTATCGGACAGGGCTCTCCTCACCTTC. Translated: CASSLSDRALLTF.

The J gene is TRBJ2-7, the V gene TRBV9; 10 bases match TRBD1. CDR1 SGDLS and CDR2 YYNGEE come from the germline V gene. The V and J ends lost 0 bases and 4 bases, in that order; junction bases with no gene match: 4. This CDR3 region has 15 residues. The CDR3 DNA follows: TGTGCCAGCAGCGTAGACGGGACAGGGGCGTACGAGCAGTACTTC. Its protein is CASSVDGTGAYEQYF. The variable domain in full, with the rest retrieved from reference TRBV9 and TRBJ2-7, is DSGVTQTPKHLITATGQRVTLRCSPRSGDLSVYWYQQSLDQGLQFLIQYYNGEERAKGNILERFSAQQFPDLHSELNLSSLELGDSALYFCASSVDGTGAYEQYFGPGTRLTVT.

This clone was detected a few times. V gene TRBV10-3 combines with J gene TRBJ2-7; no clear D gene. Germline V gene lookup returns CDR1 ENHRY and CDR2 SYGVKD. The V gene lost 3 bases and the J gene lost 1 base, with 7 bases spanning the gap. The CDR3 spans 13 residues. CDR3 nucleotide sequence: TGTGCCATCAGTGATCGGTGGTCCTACGAGCAGTACTTC. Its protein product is CAISDRWSYEQYF.

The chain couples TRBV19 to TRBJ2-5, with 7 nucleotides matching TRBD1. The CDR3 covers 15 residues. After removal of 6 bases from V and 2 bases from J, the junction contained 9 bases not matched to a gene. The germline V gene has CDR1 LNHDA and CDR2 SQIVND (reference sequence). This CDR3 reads CASRNNGRGQETQYF. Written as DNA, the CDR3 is TGTGCCAGTAGGAATAACGGCAGGGGGCAAGAGACCCAGTACTTC.

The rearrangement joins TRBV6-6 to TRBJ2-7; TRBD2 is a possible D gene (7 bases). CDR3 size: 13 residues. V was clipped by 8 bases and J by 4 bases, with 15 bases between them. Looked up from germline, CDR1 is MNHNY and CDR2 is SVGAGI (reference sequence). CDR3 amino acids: CASHGGGLYEQYF. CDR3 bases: TGTGCCAGCCATGGGGGGGGCCTATACGAGCAGTACTTC.